These T cell receptor beta chains were read from a single sample in a study of T cells in Graves' hyperthyroidism and ophthalmopathy. TCRdb analysed the multiplex PCR reads with MiXCR anew, one entry per CDR3 protein. The sample contains a few hundred thousand distinct CDR3 sequences, around 25% of which appear only once. Sequencing used blood. These receptors came from a man aged 45 to 65 with Graves' hyperthyroidism. Both conserved end residues are trimmed from each CDR3.

CDR3	J	length	V
SATEKAGPTEAF	TRBJ1-1	12	TRBV20-1
ASSLQGNEQY	TRBJ2-7	10	TRBV7-9
ASRQTSGNSYNEQF	TRBJ2-1	14	TRBV28
ASSLMQVRAF	TRBJ1-1	10	TRBV12-3/TRBV12-4
ASSFGGGGSPLH	TRBJ1-6	12	TRBV27
ASSFGGPGTGELF	TRBJ2-2	13	TRBV19
ASSLQGGLSYEQY	TRBJ2-7	13	TRBV7-8
ASSPSDRGTQETQY	TRBJ2-5	14	TRBV7-7
ASSSGGEGQPQH	TRBJ1-5	12	TRBV28
ASSRFIAGEALDEQF	TRBJ2-1	15	TRBV13
ASSLSAVTEAF	TRBJ1-1	11	TRBV27
ASGLGPGLAGGNTGELF	TRBJ2-2	17	TRBV12-5
ASSRGLAGAYNEQF	TRBJ2-1	14	TRBV12-3/TRBV12-4
ASSQPTPGELF	TRBJ2-2	11	TRBV3-1
ASSISGNNEQF	TRBJ2-1	11	TRBV19
ASSLTLAGDHGYEQY	TRBJ2-7	15	TRBV7-9
ASRSLRETIHEQY	TRBJ2-7	13	TRBV28
ASSTMGETQY	TRBJ2-5	10	TRBV2
ASSNLDGAGELF	TRBJ2-2	12	TRBV6-1
ASSSFASGRAGESYNEQF	TRBJ2-1	18	TRBV12-3/TRBV12-4
SARGMAEAF	TRBJ1-1	9	TRBV20-1
SARDGSGPLSLNSPLH	TRBJ1-6	16	TRBV20-1
ASSPQTGMNTEAF	TRBJ1-1	13	TRBV6-1
ASSDGQRGEKLF	TRBJ1-4	12	TRBV6-1
AGSQEGEGYNEQF	TRBJ2-1	13	TRBV6-1
ASSEEEWTGVREAF	TRBJ1-1	14	TRBV6-1
SALNRDPRSGETQY	TRBJ2-5	14	TRBV29-1
AIRPLGARGDTQY	TRBJ2-3	13	TRBV10-3
ASSWDIDSNQPQH	TRBJ1-5	13	TRBV28
ASSLMPSGTKGNTIY	TRBJ1-3	15	TRBV7-3
SGKRATDTQY	TRBJ2-3	10	TRBV20-1
ASAGLVGTEAF	TRBJ1-1	11	TRBV19
ASSQDMKAF	TRBJ1-1	9	TRBV3-1
ASSHGQGYT	TRBJ1-2	9	TRBV12-3/TRBV12-4
ASNVAGEGYEQY	TRBJ2-7	12	TRBV25-1
ASKLGRGGTDTQY	TRBJ2-3	13	TRBV2
SVVLGRGQPQH	TRBJ1-5	11	TRBV29-1
ASSLEGTATNEKLF	TRBJ1-4	14	TRBV11-2
AISAQGGRETQY	TRBJ2-5	12	TRBV10-3
ASSQLVIARGYNEQF	TRBJ2-1	15	TRBV3-1
ASSPPRLAGVIVYEQY	TRBJ2-7	16	TRBV7-9
ASSPKTEAF	TRBJ1-1	9	TRBV18
ASSAVGGTEAF	TRBJ1-1	11	TRBV2
SARDSKGRELNEQF	TRBJ2-1	14	TRBV20-1
ASSGNGYNEQF	TRBJ2-1	11	TRBV11-2
ASSFWDNEQF	TRBJ2-1	10	TRBV11-2
ASSHLRGQVNEQY	TRBJ2-7	13	TRBV6-1
ASSLALTAGNTIY	TRBJ1-3	13	TRBV5-1
ASSLVEVWDEQF	TRBJ2-1	12	TRBV7-9